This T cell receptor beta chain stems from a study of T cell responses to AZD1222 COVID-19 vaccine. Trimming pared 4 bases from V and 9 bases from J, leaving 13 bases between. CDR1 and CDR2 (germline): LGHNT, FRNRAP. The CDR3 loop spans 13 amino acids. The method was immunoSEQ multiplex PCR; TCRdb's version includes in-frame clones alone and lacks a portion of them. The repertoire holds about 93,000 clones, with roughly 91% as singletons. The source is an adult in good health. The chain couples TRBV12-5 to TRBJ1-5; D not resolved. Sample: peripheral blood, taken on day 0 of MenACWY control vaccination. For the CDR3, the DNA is TGTGCTAGTGGTTCCTCTACACCCTCGCCCCAGCATTTT. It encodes CASGSSTPSPQHF.